The rows below give T cell receptor beta chains drawn from one sample of a study of blood T cells in healthy people across ages. TCRdb analysed the 5' RACE reads with MiXCR anew, one entry per CDR3 protein. Among more than 800,000 distinct CDR3 sequences listed, under 35% were seen once. Material for sequencing was blood. These TCRs come from a woman of 80 years or more in good health. Both conserved end residues are part of each CDR3. A D gene is named only where the DNA matches it firmly. Size values are once, few and many counts, or a class for expanded clones, and some rows have none.

d_gene: TRBD2
j_gene: TRBJ2-3
len: 13
abundance: .
v_gene: TRBV11-3
CDR3aa: CASSFSGGATQYF
CDR3nt: TGTGCCAGCAGCTTCAGCGGGGGAGCTACGCAGTATTTT

d_gene: .
j_gene: TRBJ1-2
len: 14
abundance: .
v_gene: TRBV7-8
CDR3aa: CASSAVPRGNGYTF
CDR3nt: TGTGCCAGCAGCGCCGTCCCACGAGGAAATGGCTACACCTTC

d_gene: .
j_gene: TRBJ2-3
len: 13
abundance: .
v_gene: TRBV7-2
CDR3aa: CASSSANADTQYF
CDR3nt: TGTGCCAGCAGCTCTGCAAACGCAGATACGCAGTATTTT

d_gene: TRBD1
j_gene: TRBJ2-5
len: 18
abundance: many
v_gene: TRBV4-1
CDR3aa: CASSQNRGTWDFQETQYF
CDR3nt: TGCGCCAGCAGCCAAAACAGGGGAACATGGGATTTTCAAGAGACCCAGTACTTC

d_gene: .
j_gene: TRBJ1-4
len: 15
abundance: .
v_gene: TRBV28
CDR3aa: CASSPRTAYNEKLFF
CDR3nt: TGTGCCAGCAGCCCACGGACAGCCTATAATGAAAAACTGTTTTTT

d_gene: TRBD2
j_gene: TRBJ2-2
len: 17
abundance: few
v_gene: TRBV7-2
CDR3aa: CASSLVSGGAVTGELFF
CDR3nt: TGTGCCAGCAGCTTGGTTAGCGGGGGGGCCGTTACCGGGGAGCTGTTTTTT

d_gene: .
j_gene: TRBJ1-6
len: 14
abundance: many
v_gene: TRBV11-2
CDR3aa: CASGTRQSNSPLHF
CDR3nt: TGTGCCAGCGGCACTCGACAGAGTAATTCACCCCTCCACTTT

d_gene: .
j_gene: TRBJ2-1
len: 14
abundance: many
v_gene: TRBV27
CDR3aa: CASSLRASYNEQFF
CDR3nt: TGTGCCAGCAGTTTAAGGGCCTCCTACAATGAGCAGTTCTTC

d_gene: TRBD1
j_gene: TRBJ1-4
len: 17
abundance: few
v_gene: TRBV5-1
CDR3aa: CASSVNPQGATNEKLFF
CDR3nt: TGCGCCAGCAGCGTAAACCCTCAGGGGGCAACTAATGAAAAACTGTTTTTT

d_gene: .
j_gene: TRBJ2-6
len: 16
abundance: many
v_gene: TRBV20-1
CDR3aa: CSAPGLSSPGANVLTF
CDR3nt: TGCAGTGCCCCGGGACTTTCATCCCCTGGGGCCAACGTCCTGACTTTC

d_gene: .
j_gene: TRBJ2-7
len: 14
abundance: .
v_gene: TRBV7-2
CDR3aa: CASSSWGSSYEQYF
CDR3nt: TGTGCCAGCAGCTCGTGGGGGAGCTCCTACGAGCAGTACTTC

d_gene: .
j_gene: TRBJ2-1
len: 14
abundance: many
v_gene: TRBV7-7
CDR3aa: CASSPRGDGDEQFF
CDR3nt: TGTGCCAGCAGCCCTAGAGGGGACGGCGATGAGCAGTTCTTC

d_gene: .
j_gene: TRBJ1-4
len: 15
abundance: many
v_gene: TRBV12-3/TRBV12-4
CDR3aa: CASSLQQGKYQKLFF
CDR3nt: TGTGCCAGCAGTCTCCAGCAGGGGAAGTACCAAAAACTGTTTTTT

d_gene: TRBD1
j_gene: TRBJ1-4
len: 14
abundance: .
v_gene: TRBV20-1
CDR3aa: CSARRNRGQGALFF
CDR3nt: TGCAGTGCTAGACGTAACCGAGGACAGGGTGCCCTGTTTTTT

d_gene: .
j_gene: TRBJ2-3
len: 16
abundance: many
v_gene: TRBV28
CDR3aa: CASSRLSVSRTDTQYF
CDR3nt: TGTGCCAGCTCGAGGCTTAGCGTTTCCCGCACAGATACGCAGTATTTT

d_gene: .
j_gene: TRBJ2-2
len: 15
abundance: many
v_gene: TRBV7-2
CDR3aa: CASSLGRAAAGELFF
CDR3nt: TGTGCCAGCAGCTTAGGTCGGGCTGCAGCCGGGGAGCTGTTTTTT

d_gene: TRBD2
j_gene: TRBJ2-5
len: 16
abundance: many
v_gene: TRBV7-2
CDR3aa: CASSRGTSSMMETQYF
CDR3nt: TGTGCCAGCAGTCGAGGGACTAGCTCGATGATGGAGACCCAGTACTTC

d_gene: .
j_gene: TRBJ1-2
len: 14
abundance: .
v_gene: TRBV20-1
CDR3aa: CSARDRGTGRGYTF
CDR3nt: TGCAGTGCTAGAGATCGGGGTACAGGGAGGGGCTACACCTTC

d_gene: .
j_gene: TRBJ2-2
len: 18
abundance: few
v_gene: TRBV30
CDR3aa: CAWSPSAGPNAITGELFF
CDR3nt: TGTGCCTGGAGCCCCTCGGCCGGGCCCAACGCGATCACCGGGGAGCTGTTTTTT

d_gene: .
j_gene: TRBJ2-7
len: 15
abundance: few
v_gene: TRBV12-3/TRBV12-4
CDR3aa: CASSLRQSSYSEQYF
CDR3nt: TGTGCCAGCAGTTTAAGGCAGAGCTCCTACAGTGAGCAGTACTTC

d_gene: TRBD1
j_gene: TRBJ1-1
len: 14
abundance: few
v_gene: TRBV20-1
CDR3aa: CSARSQGAGTEAFF
CDR3nt: TGCAGTGCTAGATCGCAGGGGGCAGGCACTGAAGCTTTCTTT

d_gene: .
j_gene: TRBJ2-3
len: 13
abundance: .
v_gene: TRBV20-1
CDR3aa: CSAGASLVDTQYF
CDR3nt: TGCAGTGCCGGGGCTAGCTTAGTCGATACGCAGTATTTT

d_gene: .
j_gene: TRBJ2-5
len: 15
abundance: many
v_gene: TRBV3-1
CDR3aa: CASSQGTVVKETQYF
CDR3nt: TGTGCCAGCAGCCAGGGGACGGTAGTGAAAGAGACCCAGTACTTC

d_gene: TRBD1
j_gene: TRBJ1-2
len: 12
abundance: .
v_gene: TRBV7-9
CDR3aa: CVSSPRQGGYTF
CDR3nt: TGTGTCAGCAGCCCGAGACAGGGAGGCTACACCTTC

d_gene: .
j_gene: TRBJ2-1
len: 13
abundance: many
v_gene: TRBV5-1
CDR3aa: CASSKIRDNEQFF
CDR3nt: TGCGCCAGCAGCAAGATTAGGGACAATGAGCAGTTCTTC

d_gene: TRBD1
j_gene: TRBJ2-7
len: 14
abundance: .
v_gene: TRBV5-1
CDR3aa: CASSYGQGNYEQYF
CDR3nt: TGCGCCAGCAGTTATGGACAGGGGAACTACGAGCAGTACTTC

d_gene: .
j_gene: TRBJ2-3
len: 17
abundance: many
v_gene: TRBV4-1
CDR3aa: CASSQVSGPKGTDTQYF
CDR3nt: TGCGCCAGCAGCCAAGTTAGTGGACCCAAGGGCACAGATACGCAGTATTTT

d_gene: .
j_gene: TRBJ1-1
len: 16
abundance: .
v_gene: TRBV2
CDR3aa: CASSIRPGAMNTEAFF
CDR3nt: TGTGCCAGCAGTATCCGGCCAGGGGCGATGAACACTGAAGCTTTCTTT

d_gene: .
j_gene: TRBJ2-3
len: 12
abundance: many
v_gene: TRBV20-1
CDR3aa: CSASVGADTQYF
CDR3nt: TGCAGTGCTTCGGTGGGGGCAGATACGCAGTATTTT

d_gene: .
j_gene: TRBJ1-5
len: 14
abundance: few
v_gene: TRBV7-2
CDR3aa: CASSLAGPGQPQHF
CDR3nt: TGTGCCAGCAGCTTAGCTGGCCCGGGCCAGCCCCAGCATTTT

d_gene: .
j_gene: TRBJ2-4
len: 16
abundance: many
v_gene: TRBV12-3/TRBV12-4
CDR3aa: CASSLRGPLEKNIQYF
CDR3nt: TGTGCCAGCAGCCTCCGCGGACCCCTGGAAAAAAACATTCAGTACTTC